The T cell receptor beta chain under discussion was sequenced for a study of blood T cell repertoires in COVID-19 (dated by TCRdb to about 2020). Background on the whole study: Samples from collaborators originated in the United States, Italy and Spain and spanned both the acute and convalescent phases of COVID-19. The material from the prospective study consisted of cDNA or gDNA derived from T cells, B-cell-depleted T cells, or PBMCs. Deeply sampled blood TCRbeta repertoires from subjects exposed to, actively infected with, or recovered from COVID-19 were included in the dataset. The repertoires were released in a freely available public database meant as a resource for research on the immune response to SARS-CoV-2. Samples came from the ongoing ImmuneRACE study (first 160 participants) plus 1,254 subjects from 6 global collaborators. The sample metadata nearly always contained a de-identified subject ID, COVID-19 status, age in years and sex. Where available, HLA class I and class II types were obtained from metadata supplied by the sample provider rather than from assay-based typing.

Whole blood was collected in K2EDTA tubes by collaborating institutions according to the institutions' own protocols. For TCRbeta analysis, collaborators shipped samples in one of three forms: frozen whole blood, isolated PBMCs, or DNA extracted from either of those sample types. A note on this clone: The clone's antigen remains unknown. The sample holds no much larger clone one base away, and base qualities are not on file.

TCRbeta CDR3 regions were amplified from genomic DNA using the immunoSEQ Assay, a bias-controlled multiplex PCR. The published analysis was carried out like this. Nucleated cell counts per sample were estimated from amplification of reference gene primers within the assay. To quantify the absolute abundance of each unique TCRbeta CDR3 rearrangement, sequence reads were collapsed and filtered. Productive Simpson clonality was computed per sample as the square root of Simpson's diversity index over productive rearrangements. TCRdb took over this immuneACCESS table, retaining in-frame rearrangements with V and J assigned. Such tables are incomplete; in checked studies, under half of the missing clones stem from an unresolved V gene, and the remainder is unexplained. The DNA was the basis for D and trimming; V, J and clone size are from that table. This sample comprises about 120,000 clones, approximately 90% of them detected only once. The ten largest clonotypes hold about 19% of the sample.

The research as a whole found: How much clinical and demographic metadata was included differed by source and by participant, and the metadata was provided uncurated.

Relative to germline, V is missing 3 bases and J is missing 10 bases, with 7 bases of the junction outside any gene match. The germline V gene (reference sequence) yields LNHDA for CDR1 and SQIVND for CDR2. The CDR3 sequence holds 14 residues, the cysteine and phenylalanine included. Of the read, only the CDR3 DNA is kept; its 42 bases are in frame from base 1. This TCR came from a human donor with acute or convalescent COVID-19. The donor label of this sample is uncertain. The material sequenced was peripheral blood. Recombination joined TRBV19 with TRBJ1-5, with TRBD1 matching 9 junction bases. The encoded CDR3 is CASSISTGGYPQHF. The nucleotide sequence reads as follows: TGTGCCAGTAGTATTTCGACAGGGGGGTACCCCCAGCATTTT.